A selection of T cell receptor beta chains follows, all from one sample in a study of T-cell memory formation after mild COVID-19. In TCRdb, the 5' RACE reads were re-called with MiXCR into one record per CDR3 protein. The sample yields 55,000 to 80,000 distinct CDR3 sequences, around 10% seen once. Sequencing input: PBMCs or a T cell subset sorted from them (not recorded which). These receptor sequences come from a man younger than 35 who had mild COVID-19 (a few samples of this study predate the infection). Cell type and time point are not known. Both conserved end residues are part of each CDR3. Each record gives: V gene, clone size, J gene, D gene, CDR3 DNA, CDR3 protein. The D gene is left open where the match is weak. Size tells how often a clone was seen (once, few, many) or the class of an expanded clone, and some rows leave it out.

>TRBV5-1|many|TRBJ2-1|NA
TGCGCCAGCAGCTTGCGGTCAGGCTACAATGAGCAGTTCTTC
CASSLRSGYNEQFF
>TRBV28|NA|TRBJ1-3|NA
TGTGCCAGCAGCTCGGGTCCCCTCGGAAACACCATATATTTT
CASSSGPLGNTIYF
>TRBV7-2|few|TRBJ1-2|TRBD1
TGTGCCAGCAGCTTAGGAGGACAGGGGAGAGGCTACACCTTC
CASSLGGQGRGYTF
>TRBV4-2|many|TRBJ2-2|TRBD2
TGTGCCAGCAGCCCCACCGCGGGGGGGCGAACCGGGGAGCTGTTTTTT
CASSPTAGGRTGELFF
>TRBV7-2|NA|TRBJ2-5|NA
TGTGCCAGCAGCTTAGTTGGGGTGGCCGGGGAGACCCAGTACTTC
CASSLVGVAGETQYF
>TRBV12-3/TRBV12-4|many|TRBJ2-3|NA
TGTGCCAGCAGCACTTCGGGGTCCACAGATACGCAGTATTTT
CASSTSGSTDTQYF
>TRBV20-1|NA|TRBJ2-3|TRBD2
TGCAGTTCTAGCGGGGGCAGCACAGATACGCAGTATTTT
CSSSGGSTDTQYF
>TRBV20-1|many|TRBJ2-3|NA
TGCAGTGCTAGCGGGGGCACCACAGATACGCAGTATTTT
CSASGGTTDTQYF
>TRBV12-3/TRBV12-4|few|TRBJ2-5|NA
TGTGCCAGCAGTTTTCGACAGGAAGAGACCCAGTACTTC
CASSFRQEETQYF
>TRBV6-5|many|TRBJ2-1|NA
TGTGCCAGCAGTTACTCGATATTAGGATACAATGAGCAGTTCTTC
CASSYSILGYNEQFF
>TRBV4-3|many|TRBJ2-1|NA
TGCGCCAGCAGCCCCCAACTCGGATCCTACAATGAGCAGTTCTTC
CASSPQLGSYNEQFF
>TRBV5-1|many|TRBJ2-5|NA
TGCGCCAGCAGCTTGGTAGGGTATGAGACCCAGTACTTC
CASSLVGYETQYF
>TRBV20-1|NA|TRBJ2-1|TRBD2
TGCAGTGCTAGAGATAGGGGTAGCGGGGGCCCCTACAATGAGCAGTTCTTC
CSARDRGSGGPYNEQFF
>TRBV5-1|many|TRBJ2-3|NA
TGCGCCAGCAGCTTGGTCCGGGGCGCTAGCACAGATACGCAGTATTTT
CASSLVRGASTDTQYF
>TRBV27|few|TRBJ1-2|NA
TGTGCCAGCAGTTTAAACGACGGACAGTATGGCTACACCTTC
CASSLNDGQYGYTF
>TRBV4-1|few|TRBJ2-5|NA
TGCGCCAGCAGCCGGCAGGGGCGCCAAGAGACCCAGTACTTC
CASSRQGRQETQYF
>TRBV4-3|few|TRBJ1-2|TRBD1
TGCGCCAGCAGCCAAACCGGGACAGTTGGGTATGGCTACACCTTC
CASSQTGTVGYGYTF
>TRBV11-3|few|TRBJ2-5|TRBD2
TGTGCCAGCAGCTACGGGGGGGCGGGACGGCAAGAGACCCAGTACTTC
CASSYGGAGRQETQYF
>TRBV4-1|few|TRBJ2-5|NA
TGCGCCAGCAGCCAAACTTCTCTCGGGCCAATCAAAGAGACCCAGTACTTC
CASSQTSLGPIKETQYF
>TRBV6-2/TRBV6-3|many|TRBJ1-1|NA
TGTGCCAGCAGTTACGGGGGGAACACTGAAGCTTTCTTT
CASSYGGNTEAFF
>TRBV28|few|TRBJ2-6|NA
TGTGCCAGCAGCACCCCTCTGGGGGCGACTGGGGCCAACGTCCTGACTTTC
CASSTPLGATGANVLTF
>TRBV20-1|many|TRBJ2-1|TRBD2
TGCAGTGCTAGAGTCGGGGGGGATGAGCAGTTCTTC
CSARVGGDEQFF
>TRBV30|many|TRBJ2-1|TRBD1
TGTGCCTGGAGTCTAGGGACAGGGGTCAATGAGCAGTTCTTC
CAWSLGTGVNEQFF
>TRBV2|NA|TRBJ2-6|NA
TGTGCCAGCAGGGGGGACTCTGGGGCCAACGTCCTGACTTTC
CASRGDSGANVLTF
>TRBV7-2|many|TRBJ1-1|NA
TGTGCCAGCTCCTCCGGGGGGGGCAGAGCGAGCACTGAAGCTTTCTTT
CASSSGGGRASTEAFF
>TRBV10-3|NA|TRBJ2-1|NA
TGTGCCATCGGCCTGTTGGATGAGCAGTTCTTC
CAIGLLDEQFF
>TRBV5-1|few|TRBJ2-7|NA
TGCGCCAGCAGCTTGGGGCAGCCTGCCGAGCAGTACTTC
CASSLGQPAEQYF
>TRBV20-1|NA|TRBJ1-1|NA
TGCAGTGCTCGCGCAGGGGAGCTCACTGAAGCTTTCTTT
CSARAGELTEAFF
>TRBV6-1|few|TRBJ2-5|TRBD2
TGTGCCAGCAGTAGGCTAGCGGGGGTCATACAAGAGACCCAGTACTTC
CASSRLAGVIQETQYF
>TRBV11-2|many|TRBJ2-3|NA
TGTGCCAGCAGCTTAGATGTCGGCAGGGCTCGAGCAGATACGCAGTATTTT
CASSLDVGRARADTQYF
>TRBV7-8|few|TRBJ2-5|NA
TGTGCCAGCAGCTTATGGCGGGGAAAAGAGACCCAGTACTTC
CASSLWRGKETQYF
>TRBV6-5|few|TRBJ1-3|NA
TGTGCCAGCAGTCAATCACAGGGCTCCTTCGGAAACACCATATATTTT
CASSQSQGSFGNTIYF
>TRBV11-2|many|TRBJ2-1|NA
TGTGCCAGCAGCCTGGACGAGACGGGTGTCAATGAGCAGTTCTTC
CASSLDETGVNEQFF
>TRBV3-1|NA|TRBJ2-7|NA
TGTGCCAGCAGTCCCAGCAGCCTCTCCTACGAGCAGTACTTC
CASSPSSLSYEQYF
>TRBV6-6|many|TRBJ2-3|TRBD2
TGTGCCAGCAGTCCACCCCCCGGGACTAGCGGGGGTACAGATACGCAGTATTTT
CASSPPPGTSGGTDTQYF
>TRBV27|few|TRBJ1-1|NA
TGTGCCAGCAGTTTCTCAGGGAATGAGAACACTGAAGCCTTCTTT
CASSFSGNENTEAFF
>TRBV20-1|NA|TRBJ1-3|NA
TGCAGTGCTAGACAGGGTAGCTCTGGAAACACCATATATTTT
CSARQGSSGNTIYF
>TRBV5-1|few|TRBJ2-5|TRBD1
TGCGCCAGCAGCTTGGGACGAACAGGGGAAGAGACCCAGTACTTC
CASSLGRTGEETQYF
>TRBV27|NA|TRBJ2-7|NA
TGTGCCAGCAGTTCTTTGGTGGGGGGCTACCATACCACCCGGCAGTACTTC
CASSSLVGGYHTTRQYF
>TRBV20-1|few|TRBJ2-1|TRBD1
TGCAGTGCCGGCGCCCCCTTGGACAGGGGCAGGAATGAGCAGTTCTTC
CSAGAPLDRGRNEQFF
>TRBV20-1|NA|TRBJ1-3|TRBD1
TGCAGTGCTAGACGGACAGGGATTGGAAACACCATATATTTT
CSARRTGIGNTIYF
>TRBV12-3/TRBV12-4|NA|TRBJ2-3|NA
TGTGCCAGCAGTTTCGGGGGGCCGGCAGATACGCAGTATTTT
CASSFGGPADTQYF
>TRBV15|few|TRBJ2-5|NA
TGTGCCACCAGCAGAGCAGGGTCCGGTCGGGAGACCCAGTACTTC
CATSRAGSGRETQYF
>TRBV5-4|many|TRBJ2-4|NA
TGTGCCAGCAGCTCCTCCTGGGCCCGGGGAAACATTCAGTACTTC
CASSSSWARGNIQYF
>TRBV12-3/TRBV12-4|many|TRBJ1-2|NA
TGTGCCAGCAGTGGGGTCCAGGCAGCTGGCTACACCTTC
CASSGVQAAGYTF
>TRBV3-1|medium-sized|TRBJ1-1|NA
TGTGCCAGCAGCTGGACGGGAAACACTGAAGCTTTCTTT
CASSWTGNTEAFF
>TRBV18|many|TRBJ2-3|NA
TGTGCCAGCTCACCCGACCGTAGCACAGATACGCAGTATTTT
CASSPDRSTDTQYF
>TRBV5-1|NA|TRBJ1-2|NA
TGCGCCAGCTCCAACGGGCTTACCAACTATGGCTACACCTTC
CASSNGLTNYGYTF
>TRBV7-2|few|TRBJ2-5|TRBD2
TGTGCCAGCAGTCTAGCGGTATTTTGGGAGACCCAGTACTTC
CASSLAVFWETQYF
>TRBV7-2|NA|TRBJ1-1|NA
TGTGCCAGCAGCCCCTCAGGGGTTCGGAACACTGAAGCTTTCTTT
CASSPSGVRNTEAFF